This T cell receptor (beta chain) was obtained from a study of T cell repertoires in cytomegalovirus infection. This clonotype was observed at least ten times. The antigen remains unidentified. In TCRdb, the reads were re-called with MiXCR into one record per CDR3 protein. The table records 680,000 or so distinct CDR3 sequences, around 31% of them present only once. The CDR3 is made up of 15 amino acids. The germline CDR1 and CDR2 sequences are SGHVS and FQNEAQ. Deletions cut 1 base from V and 2 bases from J, with 10 bases between. The source was cultured PBMCs, collected from culture after CMV antigen stimulation. The V gene is TRBV7-8, the J gene TRBJ2-3, with D possibly matching TRBD2 (5 bases). The sequence was collected from a human donor in good health (CMV status not recorded). Some clones in this sample may be carry-over from other donors' samples. Here the CDR3 reads CASSLVVGDTDTQYF. Here the CDR3 DNA reads TGTGCCAGCAGCTTAGTTGTGGGAGACACAGATACGCAGTATTTT.